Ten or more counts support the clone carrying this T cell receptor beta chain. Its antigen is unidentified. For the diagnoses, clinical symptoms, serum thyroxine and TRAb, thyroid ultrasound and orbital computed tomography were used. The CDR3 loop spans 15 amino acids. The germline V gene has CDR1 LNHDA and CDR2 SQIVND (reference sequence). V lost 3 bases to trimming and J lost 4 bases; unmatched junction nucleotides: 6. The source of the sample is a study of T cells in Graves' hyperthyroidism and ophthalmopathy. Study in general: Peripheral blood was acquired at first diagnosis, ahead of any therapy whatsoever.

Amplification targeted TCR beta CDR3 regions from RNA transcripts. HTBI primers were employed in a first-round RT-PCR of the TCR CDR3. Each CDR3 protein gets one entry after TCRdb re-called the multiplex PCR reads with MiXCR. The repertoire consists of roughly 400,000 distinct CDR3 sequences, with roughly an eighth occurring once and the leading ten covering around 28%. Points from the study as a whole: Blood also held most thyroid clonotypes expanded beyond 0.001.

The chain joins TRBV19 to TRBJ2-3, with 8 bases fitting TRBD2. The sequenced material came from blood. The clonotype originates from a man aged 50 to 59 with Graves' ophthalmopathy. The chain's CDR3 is CASSIGGLDSDTQYF. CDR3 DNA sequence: TGTGCCAGTAGTATTGGGGGACTAGATTCAGATACGCAGTATTTT.